This T cell receptor (beta chain) is from a study of response to subunit inactivated influenza vaccine. Whole-study findings and limits: The authors put forward the suggestion that each seasonal influenza vaccination may bring in only a limited number of new T cells.

This CDR3 has 15 residues. Germline V gene data show CDR1 as LGHNA and CDR2 as YSLEER. The J segment lost 4 bases and the V segment lost 2 bases, leaving 7 bases of the junction unmatched. TCRdb independently ran MiXCR on the RT-PCR reads; one entry per CDR3 protein. The repertoire consists of almost 250,000 distinct CDR3 sequences, with more than 10% occurring once and the leading ten covering 7.8%. In its sample, this clonotype was seen a few times. Its antigen is unknown. The material sequenced was non-naive T cells sorted from PBMCs, taken 14 days before vaccination. The chain employs TRBV4-3 and TRBJ2-5; TRBD2 agrees at 7 bases. This TCR was recovered from a man between 50 and 59 years old who received an inactivated influenza vaccine. CDR3 bases: TGCGCCAGCAGCCAATATGTGGGGGGGGGAGAGACCCAGTACTTC. It encodes CASSQYVGGGETQYF.